These T cell receptor beta chains were read from a single sample in a study of early T cells in non-severe SARS-CoV-2 infection. TCRdb re-analysed the 5' RACE reads in MiXCR, keeping a single row per CDR3 protein. The sample lists approximately 27,000 distinct CDR3 sequences, 5.8% seen once, with around 5% in the top ten. The sequenced sample was whole blood. The receptors here all came from an adult who was a healthcare worker with PCR-confirmed SARS-CoV-2 infection or an uninfected control (not recorded which). The CDR3 runs from the conserved cysteine through the conserved F or W. D genes are given only for firm matches. Clone sizes are given selectively: once, few, many, or a class where the clone is expanded.

d_call | cdr3_length | j_call | v_call | clone_size | cdr3_aa | cdr3_nt
- | 12 | TRBJ2-1 | TRBV7-2 | - | CASSFSRAEQFF | TGTGCCAGCAGCTTTTCTAGAGCTGAGCAGTTCTTC
- | 15 | TRBJ2-1 | TRBV11-3 | many | CASSFRESAYNEQFF | TGTGCCAGCAGCTTCCGGGAGAGCGCCTACAATGAGCAGTTCTTC
- | 13 | TRBJ1-2 | TRBV5-5 | many | CASRPVRAYGYTF | TGTGCCAGCAGGCCCGTGCGAGCCTATGGCTACACCTTC
TRBD1 | 15 | TRBJ2-7 | TRBV5-1 | many | CASTPEGQGAREQYF | TGCGCCAGCACCCCAGAGGGACAGGGGGCGCGGGAGCAGTACTTC
- | 15 | TRBJ2-1 | TRBV7-2 | many | CASSLGVGPYNEQFF | TGTGCCAGCAGCTTAGGGGTAGGCCCATACAATGAGCAGTTCTTC
- | 19 | TRBJ2-1 | TRBV7-9 | many | CASSLMNSPKRAVGNEQFF | TGTGCCAGCAGCTTAATGAATTCACCAAAAAGGGCAGTTGGAAATGAGCAGTTCTTC
- | 13 | TRBJ2-1 | TRBV11-2 | many | CASSLDRNNEQFF | TGTGCCAGCAGTCTAGACAGAAACAATGAGCAGTTCTTC
- | 15 | TRBJ2-3 | TRBV29-1 | many | CSVEIGGGGSDTQYF | TGCAGCGTTGAAATAGGGGGCGGGGGCTCAGATACGCAGTATTTT
- | 14 | TRBJ1-1 | TRBV5-4 | many | CASSGIELNTEAFF | TGTGCCAGCAGCGGGATTGAGCTGAACACTGAAGCTTTCTTT
TRBD2 | 16 | TRBJ2-1 | TRBV18 | - | CASSTISGGAGVEQFF | TGTGCCAGCTCAACCATTAGCGGGGGGGCCGGTGTGGAGCAGTTCTTC
TRBD2 | 14 | TRBJ2-1 | TRBV20-1 | many | CSVPASGIHNEQFF | TGCAGTGTCCCGGCTAGCGGGATTCACAATGAGCAGTTCTTC
TRBD2 | 18 | TRBJ2-1 | TRBV4-1 | many | CASSQEGGLAVPYNEQFF | TGCGCCAGCAGCCAAGAAGGCGGACTAGCGGTACCCTACAATGAGCAGTTCTTC
TRBD2 | 17 | TRBJ2-4 | TRBV7-2 | many | CASSLASGRMDKNIQYF | TGTGCCAGCAGCTTAGCGAGCGGGAGGATGGACAAAAACATTCAGTACTTC
- | 16 | TRBJ2-1 | TRBV28 | few | CASSFLGFGSYNEQFF | TGTGCCAGCAGTTTCCTAGGGTTTGGTTCCTACAATGAGCAGTTCTTC
- | 12 | TRBJ2-2 | TRBV20-1 | many | CSARKGVGELFF | TGCAGTGCTCGCAAGGGCGTCGGGGAGCTGTTTTTT
- | 16 | TRBJ1-5 | TRBV9 | - | CASSVDPDSRNQPQHF | TGTGCCAGCAGCGTAGACCCAGACAGTCGCAATCAGCCCCAGCATTTT
TRBD1 | 13 | TRBJ1-1 | TRBV2 | many | CASRGDRNTEAFF | TGTGCCAGCAGGGGGGACAGGAACACTGAAGCTTTCTTT
TRBD1 | 16 | TRBJ2-7 | TRBV4-1 | many | CASSQAADRVTWEQYF | TGCGCCAGCAGCCAAGCCGCCGACAGGGTCACATGGGAGCAGTACTTC
TRBD2 | 18 | TRBJ2-1 | TRBV19 | many | CASSGRMRLAGGYNEQFF | TGTGCCAGTAGTGGCCGTATGAGGCTAGCGGGGGGTTACAATGAGCAGTTCTTC
TRBD2 | 15 | TRBJ2-5 | TRBV9 | - | CASSSQGLAAETQYF | TGTGCCAGCAGCAGCCAGGGACTAGCGGCAGAGACCCAGTACTTC
- | 15 | TRBJ1-2 | TRBV6-1 | many | CASSEGFAGVDGYTF | TGTGCCAGCAGTGAAGGGTTCGCAGGGGTGGATGGCTACACCTTC
- | 15 | TRBJ2-1 | TRBV10-2 | many | CASNPGTSSYNEQFF | TGCGCCAGCAACCCCGGGACTTCCTCCTACAATGAGCAGTTCTTC
TRBD1 | 14 | TRBJ2-7 | TRBV20-1 | many | CSARDGTGSYEQYF | TGCAGTGCTAGAGATGGGACAGGATCCTACGAGCAGTACTTC
TRBD2 | 16 | TRBJ2-5 | TRBV11-2 | many | CASSPWTSGREETQYF | TGTGCCAGCAGCCCCTGGACTAGCGGGAGAGAAGAGACCCAGTACTTC
TRBD1 | 14 | TRBJ1-2 | TRBV29-1 | medium-sized | CSVAQGTGDYGYTF | TGCAGCGTTGCCCAAGGGACAGGGGACTATGGCTACACCTTC
- | 14 | TRBJ1-1 | TRBV12-2 | many | CASREYRSPSSAFF | TGTGCAAGTCGCGAGTACAGGTCTCCAAGCTCGGCTTTCTTT
- | 13 | TRBJ1-1 | TRBV7-2 | - | CASSSRVWAEAFF | TGTGCCAGCAGCTCCAGGGTGTGGGCTGAAGCTTTCTTT
TRBD2 | 14 | TRBJ2-5 | TRBV6-6 | many | CASSPSGRAETQYF | TGTGCCAGCAGCCCTAGCGGGAGGGCGGAGACCCAGTACTTC
TRBD2 | 16 | TRBJ2-3 | TRBV6-5 | many | CASSYLTSGITDTQYF | TGTGCCAGCAGTTACCTGACTAGCGGGATAACAGATACGCAGTATTTT
TRBD1 | 12 | TRBJ2-7 | TRBV6-5 | - | CASSPDRDEQYF | TGTGCCAGCAGCCCCGACAGGGACGAGCAGTACTTC
TRBD2 | 15 | TRBJ2-3 | TRBV7-2 | many | CASSLAGGVTDTQYF | TGTGCCAGCAGCTTAGCGGGGGGGGTTACAGATACGCAGTATTTT
TRBD2 | 20 | TRBJ2-1 | TRBV7-8 | many | CASSLAVASGIKALRNEQFF | TGTGCCAGCAGCTTAGCCGTCGCTAGCGGGATTAAAGCACTACGCAATGAGCAGTTCTTC
TRBD2 | 15 | TRBJ2-1 | TRBV18 | few | CASSPLGTSTDEQFF | TGTGCCAGCTCACCCCTCGGGACTAGCACGGATGAGCAGTTCTTC
TRBD2 | 16 | TRBJ2-3 | TRBV12-3/TRBV12-4 | - | CASSQSAGVSTDTQYF | TGTGCCAGCAGTCAATCAGCGGGAGTGAGCACAGATACGCAGTATTTT
- | 16 | TRBJ2-2 | TRBV11-2 | many | CASSLFAGTNTGELFF | TGTGCCAGCAGCTTATTTGCAGGGACGAACACCGGGGAGCTGTTTTTT
TRBD2 | 14 | TRBJ2-7 | TRBV6-6 | many | CASSRLAGAYEQYF | TGTGCCAGCAGTAGACTAGCGGGGGCCTACGAGCAGTACTTC
- | 12 | TRBJ2-1 | TRBV30 | medium-sized | CAWSVTDNEQFF | TGTGCCTGGAGTGTAACGGACAATGAGCAGTTCTTC
TRBD1 | 14 | TRBJ2-3 | TRBV30 | - | CAWSIQGGTDTQYF | TGTGCCTGGAGTATCCAGGGGGGCACAGATACGCAGTATTTT
- | 14 | TRBJ2-5 | TRBV4-3 | many | CASSQGLNGETQYF | TGCGCCAGCAGCCAAGGTCTTAATGGGGAGACCCAGTACTTC
- | 13 | TRBJ1-2 | TRBV18 | many | CASSPIGANGYTF | TGTGCCAGCTCACCGATCGGGGCCAATGGCTACACCTTC
- | 15 | TRBJ2-6 | TRBV7-9 | medium-sized | CASSLSPPGANVLTF | TGTGCCAGCAGCTTAAGTCCCCCTGGGGCCAACGTCCTGACTTTC
TRBD2 | 16 | TRBJ2-3 | TRBV7-3 | many | CASSVMAGGPTDTQYF | TGTGCCAGCAGCGTCATGGCGGGAGGGCCGACAGATACGCAGTATTTT